The sequence of this T cell receptor beta chain was determined in a study of a mutant IDH1 vaccine in newly diagnosed glioma. In the study overall: In some groups vaccination began 4-6 weeks post-radiotherapy; others received it with temozolomide. Treated patients had a mean age of about 40 years and a sex split that was roughly 60% male and 37.5% female. Those enrolled had earlier been treated with radiotherapy, temozolomide, or both, mostly both. Study-level findings and limits: Vaccination elicited immune responses in roughly 93% of patients.

The protocol was immunoSEQ multiplex PCR, while the TCRdb copy is restricted to in-frame clones and leaves out a portion. The data show approximately 45,000 clones, with 92% seen just once and approximately 2.5% held by the top ten. Time point denoted: week 35, safety follow-up. The content of each vaccine dose was 300 ug of mutant IDH1 20-mer peptide, and topical imiquimod accompanied it. For this clone: Antigen unknown.

The input for sequencing was PBMCs, taken from a glioma patient whose treatment included an IDH1 peptide vaccine. This sequence was found in a man aged 50 or older with glioma.

The CDR3 DNA reads as TGTGCCAGCAGTAATACAGGGGGAGCATCGGCCCTCCACTTT. This translates into CASSNTGGASALHF. The chain combines TRBV28 with TRBJ1-6; 8 bases align to TRBD1. The germline CDR1 and CDR2 sequences are MDHEN and SYDVKM. The CDR3 is 14 amino acids. V was clipped by 5 bases and J by 14 bases; unmatched bases: 11.